This passage covers 19 T cell receptor beta chains from one sample sequenced in a study of blood T cells in healthy people across ages. Primers used in a second PCR of roughly 6 to 11 cycles were a sample-barcoded 5' primer and a J-beta primer mix. TCRdb redid the calling of the 5' RACE reads with MiXCR, one entry per CDR3 protein. Here the sample spans some 1.4 million distinct CDR3 sequences, approximately 40% being singletons. The specimen was blood. The receptors here all came from a woman younger than 30 in good health.

This clonotype was observed a single time. The V gene is TRBV4-1, the J gene TRBJ1-3; D possibly corresponds to TRBD1 (5 bases). The CDR3 spans 15 residues. Germline V CDR1 and CDR2: MGHRA, YSYEKL. Trimming took off 1 base at V and 2 bases at J, with 9 bases between the two ends. CDR3 coding DNA: TGCGCCAGCAGCCAAGGGGGCACCACTGGAAACACCATATATTTT. It is translated as CASSQGGTTGNTIYF.

Here the CDR3 DNA reads TGCGCCAGCAGCTTGGGGAGTGCAGCTAATACTTACTACGAGCAGTACTTC. It translates to CASSLGSAANTYYEQYF. The chain combines TRBV5-1 with TRBJ2-7; no firm D call. V lost 0 bases and J 3 bases, leaving 19 bases between the germline ends. The CDR3 loop spans 17 amino acids. Germline V CDR1 and CDR2: SGHRS, YFSETQ.

At least ten counts were recorded for this clonotype. V is TRBV5-1 and J is TRBJ2-3; 10 positions match TRBD2. Germline V gene lookup returns CDR1 SGHRS and CDR2 YFSETQ. J was trimmed by 5 bases and V by 2 bases; bases with no gene match: 2. This CDR3 has 14 residues. The CDR3 DNA sequence: TGCGCCAGCAGCTTTAGCGGGGGGAAAGATACGCAGTATTTT. Encoded protein: CASSFSGGKDTQYF. The variable domain in full, completed from reference TRBV5-1 and TRBJ2-3, reads KAGVTQTPRYLIKTRGQQVTLSCSPISGHRSVSWYQQTPGQGLQFLFEYFSETQRNKGNFPGRFSGRQFSNSRSEMNVSTLELGDSALYLCASSFSGGKDTQYFGPGTRLTVL.

The chain uses TRBV27 and TRBJ2-3; the match to TRBD1 covers 9 bases. Unmatched junction bases numbered 3, after V lost 5 bases and J lost 3 bases. The CDR3 spans 14 residues. CDR1 and CDR2 from the germline V gene are MNHEY and SMNVEV (reference sequence). This CDR3 reads CASSGDRATDTQYF. Written as DNA, the CDR3 is TGTGCCAGCAGTGGGGACAGGGCGACAGATACGCAGTATTTT.

The chain employs TRBV28 and TRBJ2-2; D gene unclear. The CDR3 length is 16 residues. Germline lookup yields CDR1 MDHEN and CDR2 SYDVKM. The V gene lost 5 bases and the J gene lost 0 bases, with 13 bases spanning the gap. CDR3 bases: TGTGCCAGCAGTCCCGAAGAAGGTCCGAACACCGGGGAGCTGTTTTTT. It is translated as CASSPEEGPNTGELFF.

A few counts support this clonotype. J is TRBJ2-7 and V is TRBV5-1; D is unresolved. The V gene's germline CDR1 is SGHRS and CDR2 YFSETQ. The CDR3 has 12 residues. Deletions cut 0 bases from V and 7 bases from J, with 8 bases between. DNA of the CDR3: TGCGCCAGCAGCTTGGGGCAGTGGGAGCAGTACTTC. Residues: CASSLGQWEQYF.

The table lists this clonotype with a few counts. This chain connects TRBV4-2 to TRBJ2-1, with 15 bases aligning to TRBD2. Germline V gives CDR1 LGHNA, CDR2 YNFKEQ. The junction had 17 bases not matched to a gene; V was cut back by 3 bases and J by 5 bases. There are 21 residues in the CDR3. Here the CDR3 DNA reads TGTGCCAGCAGCCAGCCCACTTCGGGGACTAGCGGGAGGTTAGCCCACAATGAGCAGTTCTTC. Translated: CASSQPTSGTSGRLAHNEQFF.

This clonotype appeared many times. This rearrangement joins TRBV7-6 to TRBJ1-6; tentatively, D is TRBD1 (5 bases). Trimming took off 4 bases at V and 6 bases at J, with 13 bases between the two ends. CDR1 is SGHVS and CDR2 is FNYEAQ in the germline V gene. CDR3 length equals 15 residues. CDR3: CASSSATGGNSPLHF. CDR3 nucleotides: TGTGCCAGCAGCTCGGCGACTGGGGGTAATTCACCCCTCCACTTT.

The rearrangement uses TRBV7-6 and TRBJ2-2, with TRBD2 as a possible D gene (7 bases). CDR3 length: 17 amino acids. Trimming pared 6 bases from V and 1 base from J, leaving 18 bases between. Germline CDR1 and CDR2: SGHVS and FNYEAQ. CDR3 sequence: CASSLSPGGQNTGELFF. The CDR3 DNA reads as TGTGCCAGCAGTTTATCCCCGGGGGGACAGAACACCGGGGAGCTGTTTTTT.

The J gene is TRBJ1-4, the V gene TRBV18, with TRBD1 as a possible D gene (6 bases). Germline V lookup: CDR1 KGHSH, CDR2 LQKENI. There are 14 residues in the CDR3. V was shortened by 3 bases and J by 3 bases, with 8 bases between the two germline ends. DNA for the CDR3: TGTGCCAGCTCACCCAGGGGAGCTAATGAAAAACTGTTTTTT. This encodes CASSPRGANEKLFF.

This sequence joins TRBV4-1 and TRBJ1-1, with D perhaps TRBD1 (5 bases). This CDR3 comprises 16 residues. With 1 base removed from V and 4 bases from J, the gap between germline ends came to 16 bases. Germline lookup yields CDR1 MGHRA and CDR2 YSYEKL. The CDR3 region is CASSQGLQGDRTEAFF. The CDR3 nucleotides read TGCGCCAGCAGCCAAGGGCTGCAGGGTGATCGCACTGAAGCTTTCTTT.

The DNA for the CDR3 is TGTGCCAGCAGCTCCCCTCGGGGAGGCGAGCAGTACTTC. Encoded protein: CASSSPRGGEQYF. This rearrangement joins TRBV7-8 to TRBJ2-5; D is perhaps TRBD2 (6 bases). The DNA end is a closer match to TRBJ2-7, so the J assignment may be wrong. There are 13 residues in the CDR3. Germline lookup yields CDR1 SGHVS and CDR2 FQNEAQ.

The chain has TRBV9 and TRBJ2-7; 8 nucleotides match TRBD2. The J call may be wrong; the DNA end is better matched by TRBJ2-5. This CDR3 contains 15 residues. Germline V gene data show CDR1 as SGDLS and CDR2 as YYNGEE. The CDR3 is CASSADAGGRETQYF. CDR3 sequence (DNA): TGTGCCAGCAGCGCCGATGCGGGGGGCCGAGAGACCCAGTACTTC.

The chain links TRBV15 to TRBJ2-1; D is perhaps TRBD1 or TRBD2 (6 bases each). Germline V gives CDR1 LNHNV, CDR2 YYDKDF (reference sequence). V lost 8 bases to trimming and J lost 8 bases, with 10 bases between them. The CDR3 spans 11 residues. CDR3 in DNA: TGTGCCACCTCGAGGGGGGATGAGCAGTTCTTC. Residues: CATSRGDEQFF.

The chain employs TRBV3-1 and TRBJ1-6; D ambiguous. Trimming took off 0 bases at V and 6 bases at J, with 15 bases between the two ends. Germline lookup yields CDR1 LGHDT and CDR2 YNNKEL (reference sequence). This CDR3 has 17 residues. The CDR3 nucleotides are TGTGCCAGCAGCCAAGAAGGGCTCCTGCGGGGTAATTCACCCCTCCACTTT. It is translated as CASSQEGLLRGNSPLHF. Drawing the rest from reference TRBV3-1 and TRBJ1-6, the complete variable domain is DTAVSQTPKYLVTQMGNDKSIKCEQNLGHDTMYWYKQDSKKFLKIMFSYNNKELIINETVPNRFSPKSPDKAHLNLHINSLELGDSAVYFCASSQEGLLRGNSPLHFGNGTRLTVT.

This chain connects TRBV5-8 to TRBJ2-1; 8 nucleotides line up with TRBD1. Per the germline V gene, CDR1 is SGHTS and CDR2 is YDEGEE. The CDR3 has 16 residues. V lost 2 bases to trimming and J lost 3 bases; unmatched junction nucleotides: 7. Here the CDR3 reads CASSFFSGTGYNEQFF. In nucleotides, the CDR3 is TGTGCCAGCAGCTTTTTCTCCGGGACAGGCTACAATGAGCAGTTCTTC.

This clonotype was counted only a few times. The gene calls are TRBV11-2 and TRBJ2-3; 8 positions match TRBD1. Germline-derived CDR1 and CDR2 are SGHAT and FQNNGV. The length of the CDR3 is 16 residues. Trimming took 2 bases from V and 1 from J; bases not matched to a gene: 5. The CDR3 DNA is TGTGCCAGCAGCTTAATCCCGGGACAGGGCACAGATACGCAGTATTTT. Translation: CASSLIPGQGTDTQYF.

V usage is TRBV29-1 and J usage is TRBJ2-6; no clear D. The CDR3 totals 13 residues. Germline CDR1 reads SQVTM; CDR2 reads ANQGSEA. The V end lost 2 bases, the J end lost 2 bases, and 4 bases lay between the germline ends. CDR3 bases: TGCAGCGTTGAAAGACCTGGGGCCAACGTCCTGACTTTC. Translating it yields CSVERPGANVLTF.

The table lists this clonotype with a count of one. V and J are TRBV11-2 and TRBJ2-3; TRBD2 matches 16 bases. The trim removed 6 bases at V and 6 bases at J, leaving 12 bases unmatched. The CDR3 is made up of 18 amino acids. Germline-derived CDR1 and CDR2 are SGHAT and FQNNGV. In DNA form, the CDR3 reads TGTGCCAGCAGTTCCGGGACTAGCGGGAGGGCGGCGGCTGATACGCAGTATTTT. Protein: CASSSGTSGRAAADTQYF. The complete variable domain, with remaining parts taken from reference TRBV11-2 and TRBJ2-3, reads EAGVAQSPRYKIIEKRQSVAFWCNPISGHATLYWYQQILGQGPKLLIQFQNNGVVDDSQLPKDRFSAERLKGVDSTLKIQPAKLEDSAVYLCASSSGTSGRAAADTQYFGPGTRLTVL.